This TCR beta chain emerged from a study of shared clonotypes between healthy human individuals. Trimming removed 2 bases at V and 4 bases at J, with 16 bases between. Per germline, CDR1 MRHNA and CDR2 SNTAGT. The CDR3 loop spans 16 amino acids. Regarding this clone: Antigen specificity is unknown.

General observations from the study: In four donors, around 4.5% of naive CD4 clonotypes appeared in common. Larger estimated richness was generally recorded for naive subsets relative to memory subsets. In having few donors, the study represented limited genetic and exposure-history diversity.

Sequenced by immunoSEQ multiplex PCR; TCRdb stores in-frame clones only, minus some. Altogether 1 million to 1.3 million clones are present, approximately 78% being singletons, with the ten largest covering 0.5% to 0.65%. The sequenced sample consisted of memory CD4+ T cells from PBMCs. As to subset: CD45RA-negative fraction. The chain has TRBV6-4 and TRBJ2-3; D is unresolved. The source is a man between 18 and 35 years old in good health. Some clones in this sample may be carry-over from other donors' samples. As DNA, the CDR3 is TGTGCCAGCAGTGACCGACCGTACTCGGGCCCAGATACGCAGTATTTT. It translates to CASSDRPYSGPDTQYF.